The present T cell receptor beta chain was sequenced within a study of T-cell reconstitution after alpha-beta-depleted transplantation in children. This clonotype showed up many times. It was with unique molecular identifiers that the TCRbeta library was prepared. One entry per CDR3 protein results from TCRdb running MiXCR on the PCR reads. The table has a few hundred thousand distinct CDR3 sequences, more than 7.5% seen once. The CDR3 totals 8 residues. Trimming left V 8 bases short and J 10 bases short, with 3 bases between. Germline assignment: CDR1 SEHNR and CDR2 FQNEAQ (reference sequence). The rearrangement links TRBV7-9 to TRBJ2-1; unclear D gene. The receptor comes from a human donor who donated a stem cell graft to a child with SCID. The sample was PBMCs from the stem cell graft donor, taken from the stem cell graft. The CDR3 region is CASPEQFF. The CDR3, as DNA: TGTGCCAGCCCCGAGCAGTTCTTC. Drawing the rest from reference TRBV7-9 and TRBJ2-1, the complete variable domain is DTGVSQNPRHKITKRGQNVTFRCDPISEHNRLYWYRQTLGQGPEFLTYFQNEAQLEKSRLLSDRFSAERPKGSFSTLEIQRTEQGDSAMYLCASPEQFFGPGTRLTVL.